Below, one TCR delta chain is given with its context. What it binds is not known. The germline V gene encodes CDR1 TSWWSYY and CDR2 QGS. Trimming removed 2 bases from V and 0 bases from J; junction bases left unmatched: 28. The CDR3 is 24 amino acids. These data originate in a study of Vδ1+ human thymocytes. Notes on the study in general: Many TRG clonotypes were shared between donors; TRD repertoires were essentially private. Thymic TRG and TRD repertoires appeared highly polyclonal. Despite high sort purity, approximately 21% of thymic T cell receptor delta sequences were Vdelta2.

RNA was extracted from the cells and then reverse transcribed. Multiplex PCR used pooled V-gene forward primers and a constant-region reverse primer to amplify CDR3s. TCRdb fed the multiplex PCR reads into CATT to redo clone calling. This table holds some 54,000 delta-chain clones, 15% to 20% found once. The sorted cells were CD3+ Vdelta1+ Vdelta2- thymocytes from alphabeta-depleted thymus. Vdelta1+ thymocyte sorts reached between roughly 98% and 99.6% purity. The clonotype was recovered from a boy in the first two years of life who had congenital heart surgery. This chain links TRDV1 with TRDJ1; 9 bases match TRDD2. The sequenced sample consisted of Vdelta1+ gamma-delta thymocytes from the thymus. As to subset: FACS-sorted CD3+ TCRalphabeta- TCRVdelta1+ TCRVdelta2- thymocytes. CDR3 bases: TGTGCTCTTGGGGAATTCCGATTTCGTCCTTCCTACGAGGGTGGGGGACGGTACACCGATAAACTCATCTTT. Its translation is CALGEFRFRPSYEGGGRYTDKLIF.